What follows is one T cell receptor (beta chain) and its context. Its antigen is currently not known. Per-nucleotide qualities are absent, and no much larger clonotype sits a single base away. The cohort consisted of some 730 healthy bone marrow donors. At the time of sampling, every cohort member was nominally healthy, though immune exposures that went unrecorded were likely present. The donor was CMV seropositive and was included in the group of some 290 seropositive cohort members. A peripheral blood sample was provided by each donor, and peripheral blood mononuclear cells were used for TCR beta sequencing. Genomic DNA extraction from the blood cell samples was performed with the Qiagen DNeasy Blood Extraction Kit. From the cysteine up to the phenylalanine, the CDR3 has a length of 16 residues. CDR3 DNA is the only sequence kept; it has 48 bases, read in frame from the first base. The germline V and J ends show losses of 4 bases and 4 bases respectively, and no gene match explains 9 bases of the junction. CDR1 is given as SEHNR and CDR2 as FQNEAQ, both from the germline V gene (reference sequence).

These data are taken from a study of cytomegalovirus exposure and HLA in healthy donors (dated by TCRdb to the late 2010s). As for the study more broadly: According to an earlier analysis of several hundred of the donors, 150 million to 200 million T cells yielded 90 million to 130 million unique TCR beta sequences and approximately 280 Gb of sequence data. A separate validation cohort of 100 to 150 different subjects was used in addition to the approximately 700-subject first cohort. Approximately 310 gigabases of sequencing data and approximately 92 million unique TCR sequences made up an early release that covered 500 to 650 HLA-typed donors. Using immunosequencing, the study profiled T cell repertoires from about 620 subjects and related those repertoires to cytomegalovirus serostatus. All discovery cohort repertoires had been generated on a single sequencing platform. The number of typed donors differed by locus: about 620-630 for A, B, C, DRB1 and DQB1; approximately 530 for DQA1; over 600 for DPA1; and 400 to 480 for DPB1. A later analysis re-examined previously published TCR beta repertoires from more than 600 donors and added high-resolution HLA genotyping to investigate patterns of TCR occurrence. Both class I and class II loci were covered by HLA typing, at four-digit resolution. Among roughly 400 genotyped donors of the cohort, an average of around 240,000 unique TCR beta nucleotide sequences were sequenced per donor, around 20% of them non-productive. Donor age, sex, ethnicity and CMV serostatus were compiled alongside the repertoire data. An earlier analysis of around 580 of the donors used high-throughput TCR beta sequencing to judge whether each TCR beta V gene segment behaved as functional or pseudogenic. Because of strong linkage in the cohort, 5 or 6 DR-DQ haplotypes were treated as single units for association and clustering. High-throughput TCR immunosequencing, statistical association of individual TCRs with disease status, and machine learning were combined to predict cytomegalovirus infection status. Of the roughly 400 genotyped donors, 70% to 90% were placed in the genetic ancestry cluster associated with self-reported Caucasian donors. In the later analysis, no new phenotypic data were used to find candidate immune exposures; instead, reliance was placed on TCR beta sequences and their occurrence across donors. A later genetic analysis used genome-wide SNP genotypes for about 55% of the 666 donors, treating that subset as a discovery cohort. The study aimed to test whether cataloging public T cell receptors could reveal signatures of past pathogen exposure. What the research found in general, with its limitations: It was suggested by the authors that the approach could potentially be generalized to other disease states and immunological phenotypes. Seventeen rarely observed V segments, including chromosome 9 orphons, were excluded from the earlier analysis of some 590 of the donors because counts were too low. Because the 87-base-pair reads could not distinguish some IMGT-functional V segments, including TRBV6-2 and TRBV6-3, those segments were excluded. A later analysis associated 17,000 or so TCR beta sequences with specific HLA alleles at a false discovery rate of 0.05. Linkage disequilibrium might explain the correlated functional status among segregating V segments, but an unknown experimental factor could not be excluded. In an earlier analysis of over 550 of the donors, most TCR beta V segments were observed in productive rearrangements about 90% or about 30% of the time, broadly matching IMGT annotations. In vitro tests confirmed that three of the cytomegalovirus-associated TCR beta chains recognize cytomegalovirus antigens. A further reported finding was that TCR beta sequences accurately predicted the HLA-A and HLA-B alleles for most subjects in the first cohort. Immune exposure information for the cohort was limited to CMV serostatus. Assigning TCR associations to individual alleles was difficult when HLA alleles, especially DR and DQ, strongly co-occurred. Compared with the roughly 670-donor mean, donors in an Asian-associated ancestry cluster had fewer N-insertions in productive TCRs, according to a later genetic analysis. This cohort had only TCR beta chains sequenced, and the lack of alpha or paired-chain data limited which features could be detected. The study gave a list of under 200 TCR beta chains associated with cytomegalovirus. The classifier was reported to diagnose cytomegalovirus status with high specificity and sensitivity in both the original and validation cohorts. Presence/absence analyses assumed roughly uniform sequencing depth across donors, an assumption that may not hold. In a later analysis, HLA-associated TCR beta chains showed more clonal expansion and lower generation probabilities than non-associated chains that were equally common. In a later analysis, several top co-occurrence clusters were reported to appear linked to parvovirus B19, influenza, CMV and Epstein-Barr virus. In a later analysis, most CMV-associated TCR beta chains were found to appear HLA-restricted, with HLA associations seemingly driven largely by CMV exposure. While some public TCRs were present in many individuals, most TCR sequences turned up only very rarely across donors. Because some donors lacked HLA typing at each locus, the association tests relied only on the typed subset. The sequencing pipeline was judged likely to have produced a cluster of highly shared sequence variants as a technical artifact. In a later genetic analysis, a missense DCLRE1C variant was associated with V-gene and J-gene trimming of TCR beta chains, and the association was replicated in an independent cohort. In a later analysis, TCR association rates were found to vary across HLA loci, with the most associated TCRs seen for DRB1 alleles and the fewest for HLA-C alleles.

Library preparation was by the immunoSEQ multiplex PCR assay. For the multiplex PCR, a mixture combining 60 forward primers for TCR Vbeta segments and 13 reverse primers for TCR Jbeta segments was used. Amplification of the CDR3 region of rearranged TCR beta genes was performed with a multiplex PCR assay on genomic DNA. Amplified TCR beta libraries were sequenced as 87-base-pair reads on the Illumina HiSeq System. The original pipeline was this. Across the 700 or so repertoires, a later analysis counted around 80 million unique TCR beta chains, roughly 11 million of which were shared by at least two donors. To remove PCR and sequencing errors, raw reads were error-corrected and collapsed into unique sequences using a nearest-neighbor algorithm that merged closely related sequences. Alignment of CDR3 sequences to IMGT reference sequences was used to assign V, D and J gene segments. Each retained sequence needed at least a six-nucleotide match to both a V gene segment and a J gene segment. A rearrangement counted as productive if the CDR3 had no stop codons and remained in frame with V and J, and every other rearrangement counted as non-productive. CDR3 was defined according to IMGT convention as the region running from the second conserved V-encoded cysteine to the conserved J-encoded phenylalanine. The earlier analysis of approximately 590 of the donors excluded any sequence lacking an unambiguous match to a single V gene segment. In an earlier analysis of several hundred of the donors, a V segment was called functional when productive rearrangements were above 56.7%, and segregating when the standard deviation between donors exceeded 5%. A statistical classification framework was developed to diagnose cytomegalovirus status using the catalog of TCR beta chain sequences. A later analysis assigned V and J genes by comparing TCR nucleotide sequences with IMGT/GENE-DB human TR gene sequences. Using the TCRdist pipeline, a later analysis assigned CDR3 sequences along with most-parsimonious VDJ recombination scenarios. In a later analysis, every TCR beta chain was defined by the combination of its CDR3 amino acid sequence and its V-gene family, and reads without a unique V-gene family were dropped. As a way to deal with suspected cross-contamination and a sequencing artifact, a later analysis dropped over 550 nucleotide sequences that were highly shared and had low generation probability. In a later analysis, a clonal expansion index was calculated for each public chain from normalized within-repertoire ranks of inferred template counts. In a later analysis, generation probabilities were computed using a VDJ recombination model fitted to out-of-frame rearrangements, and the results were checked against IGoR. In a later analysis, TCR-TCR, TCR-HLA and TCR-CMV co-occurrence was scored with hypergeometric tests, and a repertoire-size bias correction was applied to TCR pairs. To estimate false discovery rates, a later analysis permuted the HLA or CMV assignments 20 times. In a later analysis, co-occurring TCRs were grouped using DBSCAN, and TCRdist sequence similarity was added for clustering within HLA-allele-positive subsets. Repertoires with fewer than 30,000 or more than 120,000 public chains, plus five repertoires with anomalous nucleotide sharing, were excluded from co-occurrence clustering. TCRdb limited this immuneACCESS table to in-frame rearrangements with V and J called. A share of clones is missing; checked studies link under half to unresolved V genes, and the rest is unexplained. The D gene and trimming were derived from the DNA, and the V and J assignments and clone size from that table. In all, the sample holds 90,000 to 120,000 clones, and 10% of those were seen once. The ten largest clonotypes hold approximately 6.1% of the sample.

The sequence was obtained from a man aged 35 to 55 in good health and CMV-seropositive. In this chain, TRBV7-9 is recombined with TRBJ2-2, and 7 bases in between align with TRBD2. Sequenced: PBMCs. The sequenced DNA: TGTGCCAGCAGCTCCCCGACTAGCCGGGGCACCGGGGAGCTGTTTTTT. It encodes CASSSPTSRGTGELFF.